A single sample gave rise to the 27 T cell receptor beta chains below, sequenced in a study of T cells after yellow fever vaccination (dated by TCRdb to between 2017 and 2020). Receptor amplification or capture employed 5' RACE. The sample was run on an Illumina NovaSeq 6000. The raw public data were reprocessed by TCRdb itself: fastp quality trimming at Q25, MiXCR clonotype calling, in-frame beta chains only. Each entry is one CDR3 protein sequence, shown with its most common DNA and genes. Across this sample there are hundreds of thousands of distinct CDR3 sequences, with approximately 3.8% seen only once. Roughly a quarter of the sample belongs to the ten largest clones. This sample's treatment or condition label indicates: live attenuated yellow fever vaccine strain. The source material was PBMCs, sampled on the day of the yellow fever booster vaccination. These receptors all stem from a man between 18 and 29 years old who received the YFV17D yellow fever vaccine.

The chain links TRBV7-2 to TRBJ1-5; 8 nucleotides agree with TRBD1. V was pared by 3 bases and J by 8 bases, with 6 bases of the junction left unmatched. This CDR3 region has 14 residues. Germline CDR1 is SGHTA and CDR2 is FQGNSA. DNA for the CDR3: TGTGCCAGCAGCTTCCGACAGGGGCTTGAGCCCCAGCATTTT. This codes for CASSFRQGLEPQHF.

This clonotype was counted a few times. The chain links TRBV4-3 to TRBJ1-5; 7 bases align to TRBD1. CDR3 length: 17 residues. V gave up 4 bases and J gave up 4 bases; unmatched junction bases: 13. Germline V lookup: CDR1 LGHNA, CDR2 YSLEER. Here the CDR3 reads CASSPRQGGTGNQPQHF. DNA for the CDR3: TGCGCCAGCAGCCCTCGACAGGGAGGTACAGGAAATCAGCCCCAGCATTTT.

This clonotype has a count of ten or more. The gene calls are TRBV5-6 and TRBJ1-1, with TRBD1 identical over 7 bases. The CDR3 spans 12 residues. Trimming cost V 5 bases and J 6 bases; bases outside gene matches: 4. Germline CDR1 and CDR2: SGHDT and YYEEEE. CDR3 loop: CASRTGFSEAFF. The CDR3 DNA follows: TGTGCCAGCAGGACAGGGTTCTCTGAAGCTTTCTTT.

This clonotype showed up just a few times. The chain combines TRBV7-9 with TRBJ1-1, with 7 bases matching TRBD1. The V and J ends lost 4 bases and 3 bases, in that order; junction bases with no gene match: 5. From germline, CDR1 is SEHNR and CDR2 FQNEAQ (reference sequence). The length of the CDR3 is 14 residues. The CDR3, as DNA: TGTGCCAGCAGCTCATCCGGGACAGACACTGAAGCTTTCTTT. Translating gives CASSSSGTDTEAFF.

At least ten counts were recorded for this clonotype. The chain has TRBV7-9 and TRBJ1-2; D is possibly TRBD1 (6 bases). Germline CDR1 is SEHNR and CDR2 is FQNEAQ (reference sequence). V was cut by 4 bases and J by 8 bases, with 14 bases left in between. The CDR3 covers 13 residues. CDR3 protein: CASSSGEAEGYTF. The CDR3 nucleotides are TGTGCCAGCAGCTCAGGGGAGGCGGAAGGCTACACCTTC.

This clonotype was seen repeatedly, ten times or more. The chain employs TRBV12-3 or TRBV12-4 and TRBJ2-5; 10 bases line up with TRBD1. Losses at the gene ends were 6 bases for V and 4 bases for J; bases not matched to a gene: 11. This CDR3 spans 16 amino acids. CDR3 in amino acids: CASRQGTGERGETQYF. CDR3 sequence (DNA): TGTGCCAGCAGACAGGGGACAGGGGAGAGAGGAGAGACCCAGTACTTC.

This clonotype was counted ten times or more. The chain couples TRBV7-6 to TRBJ2-7; TRBD1 might be the D (6 bases). With 5 bases removed from V and 1 base from J, the gap between germline ends came to 12 bases. From germline, CDR1 is SGHVS and CDR2 FNYEAQ. The CDR3 is made up of 14 amino acids. In DNA, the CDR3 is TGTGCCAGCAGCCGTCGACAGGAGTCCTACGAGCAGTACTTC. Its translation: CASSRRQESYEQYF. The complete variable domain, with remaining parts taken from reference TRBV7-6 and TRBJ2-7, reads GAGVSQSPRYKVTKRGQDVALRCDPISGHVSLYWYRQALGQGPEFLTYFNYEAQQDKSGLPNDRFSAERPEGSISTLTIQRTEQRDSAMYRCASSRRQESYEQYFGPGTRLTVT.

The CDR3 region is CASSHGQGNYGYTF. CDR3 DNA: TGTGCCAGCAGTCACGGACAGGGAAACTATGGCTACACCTTC. The V gene is TRBV6-5, the J gene TRBJ1-2; 8 bases match TRBD1. V was clipped by 5 bases and J by 2 bases; unmatched bases: 4. Germline V lookup: CDR1 MNHEY, CDR2 SVGAGI. The CDR3 runs 14 residues.

This clonotype was picked up many times. The CDR3 sequence is CASSLTRSSYNEQFF. The CDR3 coding sequence is TGTGCCAGCAGTTTAACAAGGAGCTCCTACAATGAGCAGTTCTTC. The chain combines TRBV27 with TRBJ2-1, with D unresolved. This CDR3 has 15 residues. Germline values: CDR1 MNHEY, CDR2 SMNVEV (reference sequence). The V gene lost 2 bases and the J gene lost 0 bases, with 8 bases spanning the gap.

This clonotype was found many times. The V gene is TRBV28, the J gene TRBJ2-5, with a possible D match to TRBD2 (6 bases). The CDR3 has 13 residues. V dropped 4 bases and J dropped 1 base, with 7 bases sitting between them. Germline V gene lookup returns CDR1 MDHEN and CDR2 SYDVKM. CDR3 sequence: CASSWDSQETQYF. Written as DNA, the CDR3 is TGTGCCAGCAGTTGGGACTCCCAAGAGACCCAGTACTTC.

In its sample, this clonotype was seen many times. Written as DNA, the CDR3 is TGTGCCAGCAGCCCCCTCCGGGGGGGCCAAGGCACAGATACGCAGTATTTT. Protein: CASSPLRGGQGTDTQYF. V gene TRBV7-2 combines with J gene TRBJ2-3, with 8 positions matching TRBD2. V lost 5 bases to trimming and J lost 1 base; unmatched junction nucleotides: 11. Germline values: CDR1 SGHTA, CDR2 FQGNSA. This CDR3 comprises 17 residues.

In this sample, this clonotype turned up a few times. The chain joins TRBV7-2 to TRBJ2-2; 9 nucleotides agree with TRBD2. Losses at the gene ends were 5 bases for V and 6 bases for J; bases not matched to a gene: 4. Germline V gives CDR1 SGHTA, CDR2 FQGNSA. CDR3 length equals 14 residues. CDR3 coding DNA: TGTGCCAGCAGCGCGGGACTAGCCTCCGGGGAGCTGTTTTTT. It translates to CASSAGLASGELFF.

This clonotype was detected many times. The chain carries TRBV20-1 and TRBJ2-7; D gene uncertain. V was shortened by 0 bases and J by 2 bases, with 5 bases between the two germline ends. Germline V gene sequence: CDR1 DFQATT, CDR2 SNEGSKA (reference sequence). The CDR3 contains 12 residues. The CDR3: CSARDRTYEQYF. The CDR3 region has the DNA TGCAGTGCTAGAGACAGGACCTACGAGCAGTACTTC.

This clonotype appeared many times. V gene TRBV5-1 combines with J gene TRBJ1-1; the D gene is possibly TRBD1 (5 bases). The CDR3 runs 22 residues. With 4 bases removed from V and 3 bases from J, the gap between germline ends came to 37 bases. Germline V CDR1 and CDR2: SGHRS, YFSETQ. As DNA, the CDR3 is TGCGCCAGCAGCCAGGTACCTTATTCGACAACCAGGGCACAAAGGTCGGACACTGAAGCTTTCTTT. Encoded protein: CASSQVPYSTTRAQRSDTEAFF. Supplemented by reference TRBV5-1 and TRBJ1-1, the full variable domain reads KAGVTQTPRYLIKTRGQQVTLSCSPISGHRSVSWYQQTPGQGLQFLFEYFSETQRNKGNFPGRFSGRQFSNSRSEMNVSTLELGDSALYLCASSQVPYSTTRAQRSDTEAFFGQGTRLTVV.

In this sample, this clonotype turned up many times. The chain joins TRBV29-1 to TRBJ1-4; tentatively, D is TRBD1 (5 bases). Germline CDR1 SQVTM, CDR2 ANQGSEA. The CDR3 covers 14 residues. Trimming took 1 base from V and 5 from J, leaving 11 bases between them. The CDR3 region is CSVEVAGQNEKLFF. CDR3 nucleotide sequence: TGCAGCGTTGAAGTGGCGGGGCAAAATGAAAAACTGTTTTTT.

This clonotype was picked up a small number of times. The J gene is TRBJ1-2, the V gene TRBV4-1, with 8 positions matching TRBD1. Germline assignment: CDR1 MGHRA and CDR2 YSYEKL. CDR3 length: 15 residues. V lost 1 base and J lost 1; bases outside the gene matches: 2. The CDR3, as DNA: TGCGCCAGCAGCCAAGTGGGACAGGTTAACTATGGCTACACCTTC. Translating it yields CASSQVGQVNYGYTF.

This clonotype has ten or more counts. The V gene is TRBV19, the J gene TRBJ1-1; no reliable D call. The V end lost 2 bases, the J end lost 5 bases, and 15 bases lay between the germline ends. Germline CDR1 reads LNHDA; CDR2 reads SQIVND (reference sequence). CDR3 length: 15 residues. In DNA, the CDR3 is TGTGCCAGTAGTATACCAGAGGCCGACGGAACTGAAGCTTTCTTT. It translates to CASSIPEADGTEAFF.

This clonotype was recorded at least ten times. V usage is TRBV6-6 and J usage is TRBJ1-1; TRBD1 agrees at 10 bases. With V trimmed by 6 bases and J by 0 bases, 10 bases remained unmatched. CDR1 MNHNY and CDR2 SVGAGI come from the germline V gene (reference sequence). This CDR3 contains 17 residues. This chain's CDR3 is CASRDLGQGVMNTEAFF. CDR3 in DNA: TGTGCCAGCAGAGATCTAGGACAGGGGGTGATGAACACTGAAGCTTTCTTT.

This clonotype was counted at least ten times. This chain connects TRBV18 to TRBJ2-2; no clear D. Germline CDR1 is KGHSH and CDR2 is LQKENI. CDR3 length: 12 amino acids. V was cut by 7 bases and J by 3 bases, with 6 bases left in between. The DNA of the CDR3 is TGTGCCAGCTTCACTTACACCGGGGAGCTGTTTTTT. Translation gives CASFTYTGELFF.

This clonotype has ten or more counts. The V and J genes are TRBV5-5 and TRBJ1-2, with 9 bases that match TRBD1. The V segment lost 2 bases and the J segment 4 bases; nucleotides outside the gene matches: 6. From germline, CDR1 is SGHKS and CDR2 YYEKEE (reference sequence). The CDR3 sequence is 15 residues long. CDR3 DNA: TGTGCCAGCAGCTTTCTGGGACAGGGCTTCTATGGCTACACCTTC. This codes for CASSFLGQGFYGYTF.

This clonotype was counted many times. The chain recombines TRBV7-2 with TRBJ2-2, with 8 bases identical to TRBD1. The germline gives CDR1 SGHTA, CDR2 FQGNSA. V dropped 2 bases and J dropped 0; count of bases not matched to a gene: 2. The CDR3 consists of 16 residues. CDR3 sequence (DNA): TGTGCCAGCAGCTTATACAGGGGGGCGAACACCGGGGAGCTGTTTTTT. As protein: CASSLYRGANTGELFF.

This clonotype has a count of ten or more. The chain couples TRBV18 to TRBJ1-6; D not resolved. The CDR3 has 15 residues. CDR1 is KGHSH and CDR2 is LQKENI in the germline V gene. With 4 bases removed from V and 7 bases from J, the gap between germline ends came to 14 bases. The CDR3 reads CASSQTRTRNSPLHF. In nucleotides, the CDR3 is TGTGCCAGCTCACAAACCAGGACCCGAAATTCACCCCTCCACTTT.

The rearrangement joins TRBV7-2 to TRBJ2-7; 8 bases fit TRBD1. Germline loops: CDR1 SGHTA, CDR2 FQGNSA. The CDR3 is made up of 15 amino acids. V gave up 5 bases and J gave up 5 bases; unmatched junction bases: 11. CDR3 sequence: CASSKFSQGGNEQYF. CDR3 DNA sequence: TGTGCCAGCAGCAAATTCTCACAGGGGGGAAACGAGCAGTACTTC.

This clonotype was counted a few times. The chain recombines TRBV5-1 with TRBJ1-5, with D possibly TRBD1 on 5 matching bases. CDR1 and CDR2 (germline): SGHRS, YFSETQ. The CDR3 spans 14 residues. The V end was cut by 3 bases, the J end by 4 bases, with 11 bases between. The CDR3 reads CASSWGDGNQPQHF. CDR3 bases: TGCGCCAGCAGCTGGGGGGACGGTAATCAGCCCCAGCATTTT.

In this sample, this clonotype turned up a few times. The rearrangement joins TRBV27 to TRBJ1-6; D uncertain. The V gene's germline CDR1 is MNHEY and CDR2 SMNVEV (reference sequence). The CDR3 runs to 15 residues. V lost 0 bases to trimming and J lost 8 bases, with 11 bases between them. The DNA for the CDR3 is TGTGCCAGCAGTTTATCGAACCCAGACTATTCACCCCTCCACTTT. It codes for CASSLSNPDYSPLHF.

This clonotype was seen only a few times. The CDR3 region has the DNA TGCGCCAGCAGCCAAGATTCACTAGCGGGGCACCAAGAGACCCAGTACTTC. Encoded protein: CASSQDSLAGHQETQYF. The chain recombines TRBV4-3 with TRBJ2-5, with 10 bases aligning to TRBD2. CDR3 size: 17 residues. Trimming took 0 bases from V and 0 from J; bases not matched to a gene: 4. Germline V gene sequence: CDR1 LGHNA, CDR2 YSLEER.

The chain recombines TRBV7-2 with TRBJ1-6; 8 bases match TRBD1. CDR3 length: 15 residues. Per the germline V gene, CDR1 is SGHTA and CDR2 is FQGNSA. With 5 bases clipped from V and 7 bases from J, the junction kept 7 bases outside the gene matches. DNA of the CDR3: TGTGCCAGCAGCGTACAGGGGGTCAGGAATTCACCCCTCCACTTT. Translation gives CASSVQGVRNSPLHF.